This entry lists 8 T cell receptor beta chains sequenced from one sample in a study of shared clonotypes between healthy human individuals. Profiling relied on immunoSEQ multiplex PCR, and the TCRdb table lists in-frame clones only, not all of them. In the table there are millions of clones, roughly 95% of which are singletons. The sample consisted of naive CD4+ T cells sorted from blood. As for subset: CD45RA+ positively selected. All receptors come from a man younger than 35 in good health.

The gene calls are TRBV23-1 and TRBJ1-1; no definite D call. TRBV23-1 is sorted into the ORF group, with uncertain function. The ends were cut back, 2 bases at V and 8 bases at J, with 6 bases in the middle. This CDR3 has 11 amino acids. The CDR3 is CASSQRREAFF. CDR3 bases: TGCGCCAGCAGTCAACGGCGGGAAGCTTTCTTT.

This clone was detected only once. The J gene is TRBJ2-3, the V gene TRBV7-2, with D possibly TRBD2 on 5 matching bases. Per germline, CDR1 SGHTA and CDR2 FQGNSA. Trimming removed 3 bases at V and 3 bases at J, with 13 bases between. CDR3 length equals 15 residues. CDR3 sequence (DNA): TGTGCCAGCAGCTTCAAATTCGGGGAAACAGATACGCAGTATTTT. It yields the protein CASSFKFGETDTQYF.

The chain is built from TRBV7-9 and TRBJ1-4, with a weak D call TRBD1 (5 bases). The germline gives CDR1 SEHNR, CDR2 FQNEAQ (reference sequence). V was cut by 1 base and J by 5 bases, with 11 bases left in between. The CDR3 totals 15 residues. The CDR3 loop is CASSLVTGPNEKLFF. Written as DNA, the CDR3 is TGTGCCAGCAGCTTAGTCACGGGGCCGAATGAAAAACTGTTTTTT.

The V gene is TRBV4-1, the J gene TRBJ2-4, with D possibly TRBD2 on 6 matching bases. Germline CDR1 is MGHRA and CDR2 is YSYEKL. V shed 0 bases and J shed 0 bases, with 15 bases lying between them. This CDR3 comprises 18 residues. In DNA form, the CDR3 reads TGCGCCAGCAGCCAAGAGCCTCCTGGGGGGTTAGCCAAAAACATTCAGTACTTC. Protein sequence: CASSQEPPGGLAKNIQYF.

V is TRBV7-2 and J is TRBJ1-3; a weak D match, TRBD1 (6 bases). Germline CDR1 and CDR2: SGHTA and FQGNSA. V lost 0 bases and J 0 bases, leaving 9 bases between the germline ends. The CDR3 spans 16 residues. CDR3 in amino acids: CASSLAGHSSGNTIYF. CDR3 DNA sequence: TGTGCCAGCAGCTTAGCGGGACACAGCTCTGGAAACACCATATATTTT.

V gene TRBV7-2 combines with J gene TRBJ1-2, with a tentative D call TRBD1 (5 bases). The CDR3 is made up of 13 amino acids. Looked up from germline, CDR1 is SGHTA and CDR2 is FQGNSA. The ends were cut back, 1 base at V and 8 bases at J, with 11 bases in the middle. The CDR3 here is CASSLDGAEGYTF. In DNA form, the CDR3 reads TGTGCCAGCAGCTTAGATGGGGCAGAAGGCTACACCTTC.

A word on this clone: The same CDR3 is also encoded by other DNA sequences in this sample. J is TRBJ1-6 and V is TRBV10-1; TRBD1 matches 9 bases. Unmatched junction bases numbered 7, after V lost 6 bases and J lost 10 bases. The CDR3 length is 14 residues. CDR1 is WNHNN, CDR2 SYGVQD, per germline (reference sequence). CDR3 loop: CASSRDRADSPLHF. The CDR3 coding sequence is TGCGCCAGCAGCAGGGACAGGGCTGACTCACCCCTCCACTTT.

The J gene is TRBJ2-7, the V gene TRBV10-3; a possible D gene is TRBD1 (6 bases). Germline loops: CDR1 ENHRY, CDR2 SYGVKD. The CDR3 is made up of 16 amino acids. V lost 6 bases to trimming and J lost 0 bases, with 18 bases between them. Written as DNA, the CDR3 is TGTGCCATCAGCCCTCGGACAGCGCACCCCTCCTACGAGCAGTACTTC. Residues: CAISPRTAHPSYEQYF.